This T cell receptor beta chain was captured in a study of T cells in Graves' hyperthyroidism and ophthalmopathy. Study-level information: Peripheral blood was drawn at first diagnosis, prior to all treatment.

Template material for amplifying TCR beta CDR3 regions consisted of RNA transcripts. HTBI primers were employed in a first-round RT-PCR of the TCR CDR3. TCRdb called the multiplex PCR reads again in MiXCR, with one record for every CDR3 protein. The data hold fewer than 650,000 distinct CDR3 sequences, with more than 11% observed a single time. Diagnostic decisions used clinical symptoms, serum thyroxine and TRAb, thyroid ultrasound and orbital computed tomography. Sample collection date corresponds to first hyperthyroidism diagnosis, prior to any ophthalmopathy symptoms. Broader study findings: Ophthalmopathy and stable hyperthyroidism were told apart by a 13 V-J model.

The germline gives CDR1 DFQATT, CDR2 SNEGSKA (reference sequence). The CDR3 has 15 residues. V dropped 5 bases and J dropped 0; count of bases not matched to a gene: 8. This clonotype was counted a few times. No antigen is known for it. This TCR derives from a woman in her 30s with Graves' hyperthyroidism that later progressed to Graves' ophthalmopathy. This chain joins TRBV20-1 and TRBJ2-7; TRBD2 matches 9 bases. The sample was blood. In DNA, the CDR3 is TGCAGTGCTGCGGATCTAGCGGGGAGCTCCTACGAGCAGTACTTC. It codes for CSAADLAGSSYEQYF.